Listed below are T cell receptor beta chains from one sample, sequenced in a study of response to subunit inactivated influenza vaccine. MiXCR, applied by TCRdb to the RT-PCR reads, yields one record per CDR3 protein. The sample carries fewer than 750,000 distinct CDR3 sequences, 14% recorded once. The sample here was PBMCs from blood, taken approximately 13 days after vaccination. The source of these receptors is a man aged 50 to 60 who received an inactivated influenza vaccine. Each CDR3 is given with its conserved first and last residue. The D gene is left open where the match is weak. The size of a clone is reported for some rows only, either as once, few or many, or as a class for expanded clones.

d_call: TRBD1; j_call: TRBJ1-2; cdr3_length: 15; v_call: TRBV20-1; clone_size: NA; cdr3_aa: CSASPGQGIWYGYTF; cdr3_nt: TGCAGTGCTAGTCCGGGACAGGGGATTTGGTATGGCTACACCTTC
d_call: NA; j_call: TRBJ2-1; cdr3_length: 11; v_call: TRBV6-2/TRBV6-3; clone_size: NA; cdr3_aa: CASGRDNEQFF; cdr3_nt: TGTGCCAGCGGAAGGGACAATGAGCAGTTCTTC
d_call: TRBD2; j_call: TRBJ2-2; cdr3_length: 17; v_call: TRBV24-1; clone_size: few; cdr3_aa: CATSDRPGTRATGELFF; cdr3_nt: TGTGCCACCAGTGATCGTCCCGGGACTAGGGCCACCGGGGAGCTGTTTTTT
d_call: NA; j_call: TRBJ2-7; cdr3_length: 10; v_call: TRBV7-9; clone_size: few; cdr3_aa: CASAGSVWYF; cdr3_nt: TGTGCCAGCGCCGGCAGTGTTTGGTACTTC
d_call: TRBD2; j_call: TRBJ2-2; cdr3_length: 14; v_call: TRBV5-1; clone_size: many; cdr3_aa: CASSYAGVTGELFF; cdr3_nt: TGCGCCAGCAGCTATGCGGGGGTCACCGGGGAGCTGTTTTTT
d_call: TRBD2; j_call: TRBJ2-3; cdr3_length: 16; v_call: TRBV6-1; clone_size: NA; cdr3_aa: CASSGGGTPPTDTQYF; cdr3_nt: TGTGCCAGCTCCGGCGGGGGGACCCCCCCCACAGATACGCAGTATTTT
d_call: NA; j_call: TRBJ2-5; cdr3_length: 13; v_call: TRBV29-1; clone_size: NA; cdr3_aa: CSVAWTAVETQYF; cdr3_nt: TGCAGCGTTGCTTGGACTGCAGTCGAGACCCAGTACTTC
d_call: NA; j_call: TRBJ1-5; cdr3_length: 13; v_call: TRBV6-1; clone_size: NA; cdr3_aa: CASSEARDQPQHF; cdr3_nt: TGTGCCAGCAGTGAAGCCAGGGACCAGCCCCAGCATTTT
d_call: NA; j_call: TRBJ2-3; cdr3_length: 16; v_call: TRBV12-3/TRBV12-4; clone_size: few; cdr3_aa: CASSLLGGRGTDTQYF; cdr3_nt: TGTGCCAGCAGTTTACTTGGGGGGCGGGGCACAGATACGCAGTATTTT
d_call: TRBD2; j_call: TRBJ2-1; cdr3_length: 20; v_call: TRBV12-3/TRBV12-4; clone_size: NA; cdr3_aa: CASSIGTSGRPLHKLNEQFF; cdr3_nt: TGTGCCAGCAGTATCGGGACTAGCGGGAGGCCGCTACACAAACTCAATGAGCAGTTCTTC
d_call: NA; j_call: TRBJ2-1; cdr3_length: 15; v_call: TRBV2; clone_size: NA; cdr3_aa: CASSERIADYNEQFF; cdr3_nt: TGTGCCAGCAGTGAAAGGATAGCGGACTACAATGAGCAGTTCTTC
d_call: NA; j_call: TRBJ1-5; cdr3_length: 15; v_call: TRBV15; clone_size: NA; cdr3_aa: CATRDFGGRDQPQHF; cdr3_nt: TGTGCCACGAGAGATTTTGGGGGGAGGGATCAGCCCCAGCATTTT
d_call: NA; j_call: TRBJ2-7; cdr3_length: 14; v_call: TRBV9; clone_size: few; cdr3_aa: CASSAGTFPREQYF; cdr3_nt: TGTGCCAGCAGCGCCGGGACTTTCCCTCGGGAGCAGTACTTC
d_call: NA; j_call: TRBJ1-3; cdr3_length: 14; v_call: TRBV10-3; clone_size: few; cdr3_aa: CAITQDSSGNTIYF; cdr3_nt: TGTGCCATCACCCAGGACAGCTCTGGAAACACCATATATTTT
d_call: NA; j_call: TRBJ2-3; cdr3_length: 14; v_call: TRBV5-1; clone_size: NA; cdr3_aa: CASSPGTDTDTQYF; cdr3_nt: TGCGCCAGCAGCCCCGGGACCGACACAGATACGCAGTATTTT
d_call: NA; j_call: TRBJ2-3; cdr3_length: 12; v_call: TRBV9; clone_size: NA; cdr3_aa: CASSVSGAVQYF; cdr3_nt: TGTGCCAGCAGCGTATCAGGGGCCGTGCAGTATTTT
d_call: TRBD1; j_call: TRBJ2-5; cdr3_length: 14; v_call: TRBV5-6; clone_size: few; cdr3_aa: CASSWDRIQETQYF; cdr3_nt: TGTGCCAGCAGCTGGGACAGGATCCAAGAGACCCAGTACTTC
d_call: TRBD1; j_call: TRBJ1-2; cdr3_length: 15; v_call: TRBV27; clone_size: many; cdr3_aa: CASSLLGQGRDGYTF; cdr3_nt: TGTGCCAGCAGTCTGCTGGGACAGGGAAGGGATGGCTACACCTTC
d_call: NA; j_call: TRBJ2-1; cdr3_length: 15; v_call: TRBV12-3/TRBV12-4; clone_size: NA; cdr3_aa: CASSLRGCSYNEQFF; cdr3_nt: TGTGCCAGCAGTTTACGCGGGTGCTCCTACAATGAGCAGTTCTTC
d_call: NA; j_call: TRBJ2-1; cdr3_length: 13; v_call: TRBV7-9; clone_size: NA; cdr3_aa: CASVRGANNEQFF; cdr3_nt: TGTGCCAGCGTGAGGGGGGCCAACAATGAGCAGTTCTTC
d_call: NA; j_call: TRBJ2-2; cdr3_length: 16; v_call: TRBV24-1; clone_size: few; cdr3_aa: CATSDSGRKNTGELFF; cdr3_nt: TGTGCCACCAGTGATTCCGGACGGAAGAACACCGGGGAGCTGTTTTTT
d_call: NA; j_call: TRBJ2-5; cdr3_length: 13; v_call: TRBV29-1; clone_size: few; cdr3_aa: CSVGRTAGETQYF; cdr3_nt: TGCAGCGTCGGGCGGACCGCGGGGGAGACCCAGTACTTC
d_call: NA; j_call: TRBJ1-1; cdr3_length: 17; v_call: TRBV12-3/TRBV12-4; clone_size: NA; cdr3_aa: CASSTNRGSPGGTEAFF; cdr3_nt: TGTGCCAGCAGTACCAATAGGGGCTCCCCGGGGGGTACTGAAGCTTTCTTT
d_call: TRBD1; j_call: TRBJ2-3; cdr3_length: 16; v_call: TRBV15; clone_size: NA; cdr3_aa: CATSRGDRGRTDTQYF; cdr3_nt: TGTGCCACCAGCAGAGGCGACAGGGGGCGCACAGATACGCAGTATTTT
d_call: NA; j_call: TRBJ2-1; cdr3_length: 14; v_call: TRBV29-1; clone_size: few; cdr3_aa: CSGRGSSGVHEQFF; cdr3_nt: TGCAGCGGGAGAGGGAGTTCGGGGGTCCATGAGCAGTTCTTC
d_call: TRBD1; j_call: TRBJ2-7; cdr3_length: 14; v_call: TRBV9; clone_size: few; cdr3_aa: CASSARQGLDEQYF; cdr3_nt: TGTGCCAGCAGCGCAAGACAGGGGCTCGACGAGCAGTACTTC
d_call: NA; j_call: TRBJ1-1; cdr3_length: 13; v_call: TRBV12-3/TRBV12-4; clone_size: few; cdr3_aa: CASSFGWGTEAFF; cdr3_nt: TGTGCCAGCAGTTTTGGGTGGGGGACTGAAGCTTTCTTT
d_call: NA; j_call: TRBJ2-7; cdr3_length: 13; v_call: TRBV10-3; clone_size: many; cdr3_aa: CAITNGQTYEQYF; cdr3_nt: TGTGCCATCACCAATGGGCAAACCTACGAGCAGTACTTC
d_call: TRBD1; j_call: TRBJ2-5; cdr3_length: 13; v_call: TRBV6-1; clone_size: few; cdr3_aa: CASSHGTEETQYF; cdr3_nt: TGTGCCAGCAGTCATGGGACAGAAGAGACCCAGTACTTC
d_call: NA; j_call: TRBJ2-2; cdr3_length: 14; v_call: TRBV20-1; clone_size: NA; cdr3_aa: CSASWTSNTGELFF; cdr3_nt: TGCAGTGCTAGTTGGACCTCGAACACCGGGGAGCTGTTTTTT
d_call: NA; j_call: TRBJ2-1; cdr3_length: 12; v_call: TRBV12-3/TRBV12-4; clone_size: NA; cdr3_aa: CASSPTPSKQFF; cdr3_nt: TGTGCCAGCAGCCCGACACCTTCAAAGCAGTTCTTC
d_call: TRBD2; j_call: TRBJ2-7; cdr3_length: 14; v_call: TRBV28; clone_size: NA; cdr3_aa: CASLRPGGVPEQYF; cdr3_nt: TGTGCCAGCTTAAGACCGGGAGGTGTCCCCGAGCAGTACTTC
d_call: TRBD2; j_call: TRBJ2-2; cdr3_length: 20; v_call: TRBV11-1; clone_size: few; cdr3_aa: CASSFPGLAGGIANTGELFF; cdr3_nt: TGTGCCAGCAGCTTCCCGGGACTAGCGGGAGGCATCGCGAACACCGGGGAGCTGTTTTTT
d_call: TRBD1; j_call: TRBJ2-5; cdr3_length: 15; v_call: TRBV12-5; clone_size: few; cdr3_aa: CASGLAGQGLETQYF; cdr3_nt: TGTGCTAGTGGTTTGGCGGGACAGGGGTTAGAGACCCAGTACTTC
d_call: TRBD1; j_call: TRBJ1-1; cdr3_length: 13; v_call: TRBV20-1; clone_size: few; cdr3_aa: CSAWDRINTEAFF; cdr3_nt: TGCAGTGCTTGGGACAGAATTAACACTGAAGCTTTCTTT
d_call: NA; j_call: TRBJ2-1; cdr3_length: 14; v_call: TRBV19; clone_size: few; cdr3_aa: CASSQGKDLNEQFF; cdr3_nt: TGTGCCAGTAGCCAAGGAAAGGACCTCAATGAGCAGTTCTTC
d_call: NA; j_call: TRBJ2-5; cdr3_length: 17; v_call: TRBV4-3; clone_size: few; cdr3_aa: CASSQGGSWAGSETQYF; cdr3_nt: TGCGCCAGCAGCCAAGGGGGATCTTGGGCGGGAAGTGAGACCCAGTACTTC
d_call: NA; j_call: TRBJ2-3; cdr3_length: 17; v_call: TRBV29-1; clone_size: few; cdr3_aa: CSIHQPRTGQSTDTQYF; cdr3_nt: TGCAGCATCCACCAACCCAGAACCGGACAGAGCACAGATACGCAGTATTTT
d_call: TRBD1; j_call: TRBJ1-2; cdr3_length: 14; v_call: TRBV5-1; clone_size: NA; cdr3_aa: CASSLDRASDGYTF; cdr3_nt: TGCGCCAGCAGTCTGGACAGGGCGAGCGATGGCTACACCTTC
d_call: NA; j_call: TRBJ2-7; cdr3_length: 14; v_call: TRBV7-2; clone_size: NA; cdr3_aa: CASSPGAGLGEQYF; cdr3_nt: TGTGCCAGCAGCCCCGGGGCCGGCCTGGGGGAGCAGTACTTC
d_call: TRBD1; j_call: TRBJ1-6; cdr3_length: 18; v_call: TRBV28; clone_size: few; cdr3_aa: CASRPITGGLGYNSPLHF; cdr3_nt: TGTGCCAGCAGACCTATAACAGGGGGTCTAGGCTATAATTCACCCCTCCACTTT
d_call: NA; j_call: TRBJ1-4; cdr3_length: 14; v_call: TRBV12-3/TRBV12-4; clone_size: many; cdr3_aa: CASSFHRTAEKLFF; cdr3_nt: TGTGCCAGCAGTTTCCACAGGACCGCCGAAAAACTGTTTTTT
d_call: NA; j_call: TRBJ2-7; cdr3_length: 16; v_call: TRBV5-1; clone_size: few; cdr3_aa: CASSSLPQTGSYEQYF; cdr3_nt: TGCGCCAGCAGCTCCCTACCTCAGACAGGATCCTACGAGCAGTACTTC
d_call: NA; j_call: TRBJ2-5; cdr3_length: 12; v_call: TRBV6-6; clone_size: NA; cdr3_aa: CASSARRETQYF; cdr3_nt: TGTGCCAGCAGTGCCCGACGGGAGACCCAGTACTTC
d_call: TRBD1; j_call: TRBJ2-1; cdr3_length: 12; v_call: TRBV7-9; clone_size: many; cdr3_aa: CASRGQGNEQFF; cdr3_nt: TGTGCCAGCAGGGGACAGGGCAATGAGCAGTTCTTC
d_call: NA; j_call: TRBJ2-5; cdr3_length: 13; v_call: TRBV29-1; clone_size: few; cdr3_aa: CSVAKSRQETQYF; cdr3_nt: TGCAGCGTTGCGAAGAGTCGCCAAGAGACCCAGTACTTC
d_call: TRBD2; j_call: TRBJ2-1; cdr3_length: 18; v_call: TRBV20-1; clone_size: NA; cdr3_aa: CSARGRFASGGAYNEQFF; cdr3_nt: TGCAGTGCTAGAGGACGTTTCGCTAGCGGGGGGGCCTACAATGAGCAGTTCTTC
d_call: TRBD1; j_call: TRBJ2-1; cdr3_length: 15; v_call: TRBV6-4; clone_size: few; cdr3_aa: CASSVLGTVGNEQFF; cdr3_nt: TGTGCCAGCAGTGTCCTCGGGACAGTTGGCAATGAGCAGTTCTTC
d_call: TRBD2; j_call: TRBJ2-3; cdr3_length: 17; v_call: TRBV27; clone_size: NA; cdr3_aa: CASIRKASGTSTDTQYF; cdr3_nt: TGTGCCAGCATTCGCAAGGCTAGCGGGACTAGCACAGATACGCAGTATTTT
d_call: NA; j_call: TRBJ1-6; cdr3_length: 16; v_call: TRBV3-1; clone_size: few; cdr3_aa: CASSQSGASYNSPLHF; cdr3_nt: TGTGCCAGCAGCCAATCAGGGGCCTCCTATAATTCACCCCTCCACTTT
d_call: TRBD2; j_call: TRBJ2-2; cdr3_length: 16; v_call: TRBV6-1; clone_size: few; cdr3_aa: CASSPQPTSGTGELFF; cdr3_nt: TGTGCCAGCAGCCCCCAACCGACTAGCGGCACCGGGGAGCTGTTTTTT
d_call: TRBD2; j_call: TRBJ2-7; cdr3_length: 15; v_call: TRBV3-1; clone_size: NA; cdr3_aa: CTSSQERLAGDEQYF; cdr3_nt: TGTACCAGCAGCCAAGAGCGACTAGCGGGAGACGAGCAGTACTTC
d_call: NA; j_call: TRBJ1-1; cdr3_length: 15; v_call: TRBV20-1; clone_size: NA; cdr3_aa: CSAAKGANKGTEAFF; cdr3_nt: TGCAGTGCTGCAAAAGGGGCCAATAAGGGCACTGAAGCTTTCTTT
d_call: NA; j_call: TRBJ2-1; cdr3_length: 15; v_call: TRBV5-1; clone_size: NA; cdr3_aa: CASSPPGEANNEQFF; cdr3_nt: TGCGCCAGCAGCCCGCCCGGGGAGGCTAACAATGAGCAGTTCTTC
d_call: TRBD1; j_call: TRBJ1-1; cdr3_length: 13; v_call: TRBV6-2/TRBV6-3; clone_size: NA; cdr3_aa: CASTRTGGFEAFF; cdr3_nt: TGTGCCAGCACCCGAACAGGGGGCTTTGAAGCTTTCTTT